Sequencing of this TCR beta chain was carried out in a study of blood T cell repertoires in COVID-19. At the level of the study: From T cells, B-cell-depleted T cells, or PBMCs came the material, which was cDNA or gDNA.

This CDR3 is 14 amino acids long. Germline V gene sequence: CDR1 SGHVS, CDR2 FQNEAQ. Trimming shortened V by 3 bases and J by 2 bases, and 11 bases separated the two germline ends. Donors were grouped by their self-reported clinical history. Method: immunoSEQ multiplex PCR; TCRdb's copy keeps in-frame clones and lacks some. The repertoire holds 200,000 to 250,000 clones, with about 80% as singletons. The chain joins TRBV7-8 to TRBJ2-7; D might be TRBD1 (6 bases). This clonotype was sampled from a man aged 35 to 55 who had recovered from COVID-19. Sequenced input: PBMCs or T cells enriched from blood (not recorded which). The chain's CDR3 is CASSFPGQTYEQYF. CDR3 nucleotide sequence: TGTGCCAGCAGCTTTCCTGGACAGACCTACGAGCAGTACTTC.